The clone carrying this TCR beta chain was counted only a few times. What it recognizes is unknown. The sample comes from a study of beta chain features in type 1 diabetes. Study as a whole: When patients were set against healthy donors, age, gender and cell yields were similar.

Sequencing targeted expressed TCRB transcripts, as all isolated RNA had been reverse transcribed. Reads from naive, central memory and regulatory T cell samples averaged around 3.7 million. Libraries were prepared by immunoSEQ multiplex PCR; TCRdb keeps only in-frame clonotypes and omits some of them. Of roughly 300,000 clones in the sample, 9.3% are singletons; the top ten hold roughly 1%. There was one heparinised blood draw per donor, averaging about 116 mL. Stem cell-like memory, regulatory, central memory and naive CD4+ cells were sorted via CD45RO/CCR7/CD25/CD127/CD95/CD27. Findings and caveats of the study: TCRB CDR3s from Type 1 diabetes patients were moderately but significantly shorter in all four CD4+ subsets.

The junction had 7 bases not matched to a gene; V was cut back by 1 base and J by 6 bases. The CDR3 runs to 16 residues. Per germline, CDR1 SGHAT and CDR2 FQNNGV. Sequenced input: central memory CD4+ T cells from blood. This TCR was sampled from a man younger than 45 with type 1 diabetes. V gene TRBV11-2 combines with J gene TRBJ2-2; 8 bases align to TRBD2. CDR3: CASSLVPGGPSGELFF. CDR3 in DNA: TGTGCCAGCAGCTTAGTTCCGGGGGGGCCATCCGGGGAGCTGTTTTTT.